The clone carrying this TCR beta chain was counted at least ten times. Its cognate antigen is unknown. Molecular barcoded adaptors covering alpha/delta and beta/gamma chains were used on roughly 400 ng RNA. Via MiXCR, TCRdb re-called the reads, giving one row per CDR3 protein. The top ten clones hold 7% to 9% of a sample with some 130,000 distinct CDR3 sequences, about 12% of them seen once. This record comes from a study of read filtering for tumor transcriptome and immune sequencing. Study summary: Patients were about 18 male and 11 to 15 female, mean age approximately 70 years, range roughly 47 to 85. TCR-mapped reads were about 3.5 to 10.27 million with IR-seq versus about 85 to 1,300 with RNA-seq. Study results and limitations: Dropping single-read clonotypes raised IR-seq and RNA-seq shared-clonotype correlation.

CDR3 length equals 16 residues. Trimming took off 3 bases at V and 9 bases at J, with 18 bases between the two ends. Sequencing used a population of CD138-negative cells sorted from bone marrow. This chain uses TRBV12-3 or TRBV12-4 with TRBJ2-6; TRBD1 might be the D (6 bases). The receptor's source is a donor at least 40 years old with multiple myeloma. CDR3 DNA sequence: TGTGCCAGCAGTTTCCGACAGGTGGGCCGTGGCAACGTCCTGACTTTC. The encoded protein is CASSFRQVGRGNVLTF.